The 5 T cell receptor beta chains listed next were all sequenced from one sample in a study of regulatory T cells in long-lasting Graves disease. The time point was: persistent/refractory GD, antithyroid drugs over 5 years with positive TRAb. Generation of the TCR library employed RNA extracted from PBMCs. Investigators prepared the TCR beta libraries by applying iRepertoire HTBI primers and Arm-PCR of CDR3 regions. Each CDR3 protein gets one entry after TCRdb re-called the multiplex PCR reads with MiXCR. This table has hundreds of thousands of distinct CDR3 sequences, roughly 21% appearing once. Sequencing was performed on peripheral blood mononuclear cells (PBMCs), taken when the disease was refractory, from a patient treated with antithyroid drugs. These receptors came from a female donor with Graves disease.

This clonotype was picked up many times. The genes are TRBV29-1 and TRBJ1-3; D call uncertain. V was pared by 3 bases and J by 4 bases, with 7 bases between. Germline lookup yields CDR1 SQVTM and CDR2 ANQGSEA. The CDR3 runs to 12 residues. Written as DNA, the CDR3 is TGCAGCGTTGAGATGGGAGGAAACACCATATATTTT. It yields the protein CSVEMGGNTIYF.

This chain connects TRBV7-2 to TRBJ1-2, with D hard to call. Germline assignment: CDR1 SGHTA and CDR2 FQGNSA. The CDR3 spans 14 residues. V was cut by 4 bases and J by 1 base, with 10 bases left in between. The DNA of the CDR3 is TGTGCCAGCAGCTCGGACGGTGATAACTATGGCTACACCTTC. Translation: CASSSDGDNYGYTF.

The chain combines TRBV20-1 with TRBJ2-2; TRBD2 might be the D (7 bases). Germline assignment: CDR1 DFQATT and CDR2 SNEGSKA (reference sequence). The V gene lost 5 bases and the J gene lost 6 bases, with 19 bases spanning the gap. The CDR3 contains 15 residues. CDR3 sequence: CSALLGEGGAGELFF. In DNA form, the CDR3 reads TGCAGTGCTCTCCTCGGGGAGGGGGGGGCCGGGGAGCTGTTTTTT.

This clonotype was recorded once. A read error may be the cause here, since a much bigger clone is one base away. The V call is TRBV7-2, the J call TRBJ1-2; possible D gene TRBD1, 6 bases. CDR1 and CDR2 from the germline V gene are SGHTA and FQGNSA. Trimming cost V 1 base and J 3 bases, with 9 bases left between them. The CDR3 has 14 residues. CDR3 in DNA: TGTGCCAGCAGCTTAGTTAGGGGGGACTATGGCTACACCTTC. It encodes CASSLVRGDYGYTF.

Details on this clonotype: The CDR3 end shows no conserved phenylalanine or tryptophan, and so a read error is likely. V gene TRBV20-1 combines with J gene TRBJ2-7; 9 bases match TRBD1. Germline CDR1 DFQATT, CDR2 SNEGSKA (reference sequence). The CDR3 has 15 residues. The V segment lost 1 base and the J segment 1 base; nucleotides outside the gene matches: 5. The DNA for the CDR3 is TGCAGTGCTAGAGCGCTGGACAGGGGTTCCTACGAGCAGTACCTC. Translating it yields CSARALDRGSYEQYL.